Listed below are T cell receptor beta chains from one sample, sequenced in a study of control samples from healthy donors and cancer patients. Only in-frame clones appear in the TCRdb table, and some are missing; sequencing was by immunoSEQ multiplex PCR. Of 150,000 to 200,000 clones listed, around 90% were seen once; the top ten hold around 12%. The sample was blood. These receptors were obtained from a man aged 25 to 45 in good health. Each CDR3 is given with its conserved first and last residue. D genes are given only for firm matches. Clone size is shown for a subset of rows, as once, few, many or a class of expanded clone.

>NA|NA|TRBJ2-3|TRBV29-1
CSVVIFTQYF
TGCAGCGTTGTGATCTTTACGCAGTATTTT
>TRBD1|once|TRBJ1-1|TRBV6-2/TRBV6-3
CASSLLGQLNTEAFF
TGTGCCAGCAGTTTACTGGGACAGCTGAACACTGAAGCTTTCTTT
>NA|NA|TRBJ2-3|TRBV5-1
CASSLGAISTDTQYF
TGCGCCAGCAGCTTGGGTGCAATTAGCACAGATACGCAGTATTTT
>NA|NA|TRBJ2-7|TRBV18
CASSPNPSYEQYF
TGTGCCAGCTCACCAAATCCCTCCTACGAGCAGTACTTC
>NA|NA|TRBJ2-3|TRBV28
CASSPSGTPVQAAADTQYF
TGTGCCAGCAGCCCCTCCGGAACTCCCGTCCAAGCAGCAGCAGATACGCAGTATTTT
>TRBD1|once|TRBJ1-6|TRBV19
CASSGRDRDNSPLHF
TGTGCCAGTAGTGGCCGGGACAGGGATAATTCACCCCTCCACTTT
>NA|NA|TRBJ2-3|TRBV30
CAWSPPLRVDTQYF
TGTGCCTGGAGTCCCCCCTTGAGGGTGGATACGCAGTATTTT
>NA|NA|TRBJ1-6|TRBV3-1/TRBV3-2
CASSQGGRDSPLHF
TGTGCCAGCAGCCAAGGGGGCCGTGATTCACCCCTCCACTTT
>NA|NA|TRBJ1-6|TRBV12-2
CASRLALTAYNSPLHF
TGTGCAAGTCGCTTAGCGTTGACAGCCTATAATTCACCCCTCCACTTT
>TRBD2|NA|TRBJ2-3|TRBV2
CASSDPRLAGGRVTDTQYF
TGTGCCAGCAGTGACCCCCGACTAGCGGGGGGGCGGGTCACAGATACGCAGTATTTT
>NA|once|TRBJ1-1|TRBV28
CASSLPGLNTEAFF
TGTGCCAGCAGTCTCCCCGGGCTGAACACTGAAGCTTTCTTT
>TRBD2|NA|TRBJ2-5|TRBV9
CASSATERDSQYF
TGTGCCAGCAGCGCGACGGAGCGGGATTCCCAGTACTTC
>NA|NA|TRBJ2-3|TRBV7-2
CASSLKGAGGGDTQYF
TGTGCCAGCAGCTTAAAGGGGGCGGGAGGAGGAGATACGCAGTATTTT
>TRBD1|NA|TRBJ1-4|TRBV15
CATSRGGDSVTTNEKLFF
TGTGCCACCAGCAGAGGGGGGGACAGCGTCACAACTAATGAAAAACTGTTTTTT
>NA|NA|TRBJ2-5|TRBV19
CASSILGLGQETQYF
TGTGCCAGTAGTATTTTAGGCTTGGGGCAAGAGACCCAGTACTTC
>NA|once|TRBJ2-7|TRBV5-1
CASSYNPGRISYEQYF
TGCGCCAGCAGCTACAACCCAGGGAGAATCTCCTACGAGCAGTACTTC
>NA|NA|TRBJ1-5|TRBV7-2
CASSPRQGNQPQHF
TGTGCCAGCAGCCCTCGACAGGGCAATCAGCCCCAGCATTTT
>TRBD2|NA|TRBJ2-3|TRBV27
CASTQKAGGFYLTDTQYF
TGTGCCAGCACCCAAAAAGCGGGAGGGTTTTATTTAACAGATACGCAGTATTTT
>NA|NA|TRBJ1-5|TRBV7-9
CASSLEGPQHF
TGTGCCAGCAGCTTAGAGGGGCCCCAGCATTTT
>NA|NA|TRBJ1-3|TRBV3-1/TRBV3-2
CASSQTAEDSGNTIYF
TGTGCCAGCAGCCAAACCGCTGAGGACTCTGGAAACACCATATATTTT
>NA|NA|TRBJ2-2|TRBV7-3
CASSLWVTGELFF
TGTGCCAGCAGCTTGTGGGTAACCGGGGAGCTGTTTTTT
>TRBD1|NA|TRBJ2-7|TRBV6-2/TRBV6-3
CASSLQGGEQYF
TGTGCCAGCAGTTTACAGGGGGGCGAGCAGTACTTC
>NA|NA|TRBJ1-1|TRBV10-2
CASSQPYTRADTEAFF
TGCGCCAGCAGCCAACCTTACACACGGGCTGACACTGAAGCTTTCTTT
>TRBD2|NA|TRBJ2-5|TRBV3-1/TRBV3-2
CASSRHLTSGAETQYF
TGTGCCAGCAGCCGACACTTGACTAGCGGGGCAGAGACCCAGTACTTC
>NA|NA|TRBJ2-2|TRBV11-3
CASSFGTYGNTGELFF
TGTGCCAGCAGCTTCGGGACCTATGGGAACACCGGGGAGCTGTTTTTT
>TRBD2|NA|TRBJ2-1|TRBV5-4
CASSWKPGTSGFNEQFF
TGTGCCAGCAGTTGGAAACCCGGGACTAGCGGGTTCAATGAGCAGTTCTTC
>NA|NA|TRBJ1-1|TRBV3-1/TRBV3-2
CASSPGAFAEAFF
TGTGCCAGCAGCCCCGGAGCGTTCGCTGAAGCTTTCTTT
>NA|NA|TRBJ1-1|TRBV15
CATSRGEPEAFF
TGTGCCACCAGCAGAGGGGAGCCTGAAGCTTTCTTT
>TRBD1|NA|TRBJ1-2|TRBV27
CASRQGLNYGYTF
TGTGCCAGTCGACAGGGGCTTAACTATGGCTACACCTTC
>NA|NA|TRBJ1-2|TRBV29-1
CSIDPGHDGYTF
TGCAGCATAGACCCGGGACATGATGGCTACACCTTC
>TRBD2|NA|TRBJ2-3|TRBV28
CASSFWAGGGDTQYF
TGTGCCAGCAGTTTCTGGGCGGGAGGGGGAGATACGCAGTATTTT
>NA|NA|TRBJ2-5|TRBV5-5
CASSREETQYF
TGTGCCAGCAGCAGGGAAGAGACCCAGTACTTC
>NA|NA|TRBJ1-3|TRBV7-6
CASSLAGPNGNTIYF
TGTGCCAGCAGCTTAGCAGGGCCAAATGGAAACACCATATATTTT
>NA|NA|TRBJ1-1|TRBV21-1
CASSKVEHEVNTEAFF
TGTGCCAGCAGCAAAGTTGAACATGAGGTGAACACTGAAGCTTTCTTT
>NA|NA|TRBJ1-4|TRBV19
CASKGGEKLFF
TGTGCCAGTAAAGGGGGTGAAAAACTGTTTTTT
>NA|NA|TRBJ2-1|TRBV7-2
CASSPGSEPYNEQFF
TGTGCCAGCAGCCCGGGGAGCGAACCCTACAATGAGCAGTTCTTC
>TRBD2|NA|TRBJ2-7|TRBV13
CASSLGLGGGEQYF
TGTGCCAGCAGCTTAGGCCTCGGCGGGGGCGAGCAGTACTTC
>TRBD1|NA|TRBJ2-5|TRBV19
CASSTTGTAQETQYF
TGTGCCAGTAGTACGACCGGGACAGCGCAAGAGACCCAGTACTTC
>TRBD2|once|TRBJ2-7|TRBV3-1/TRBV3-2
CASSRNSGSGYEQYF
TGTGCCAGCAGCCGTAATAGCGGGAGCGGCTACGAGCAGTACTTC
>TRBD2|NA|TRBJ2-7|TRBV6-5
CASSYSGGGGYEQYF
TGTGCCAGCAGTTACTCCGGGGGGGGAGGGTACGAGCAGTACTTC
>NA|once|TRBJ1-1|TRBV7-2
CASSLDPGVGEAFF
TGTGCCAGCAGCTTAGATCCAGGGGTAGGTGAAGCTTTCTTT
>NA|NA|TRBJ1-1|TRBV5-1
CASSLAERNTEAFF
TGCGCCAGCAGCTTGGCAGAGAGGAACACTGAAGCTTTCTTT
>TRBD1|NA|TRBJ2-7|TRBV13
CASSLGGVGTGVHEQYF
TGTGCCAGCAGCTTAGGAGGAGTAGGGACAGGGGTACACGAGCAGTACTTC
>NA|NA|TRBJ1-2|TRBV19
CASSMGRDAPVFGYTF
TGTGCCAGTAGTATGGGGAGGGACGCGCCCGTCTTTGGCTACACCTTC
>TRBD1|NA|TRBJ1-1|TRBV18
CASSPQGATEAFF
TGTGCCAGCTCACCACAGGGGGCCACTGAAGCTTTCTTT
>TRBD1|NA|TRBJ1-2|TRBV28
CASSRDRGGSGYTF
TGTGCCAGCAGCCGGGACAGGGGAGGGTCTGGCTACACCTTC
>NA|NA|TRBJ1-2|TRBV15
CATGQFISYGYTF
TGTGCCACCGGACAGTTTATCTCCTATGGCTACACCTTC
>NA|NA|TRBJ2-2|TRBV28
CASSLSTGGFITGELFF
TGTGCCAGCAGTTTATCGACGGGGGGCTTTATCACCGGGGAGCTGTTTTTT
>NA|NA|TRBJ2-1|TRBV2
CASSEAGAGTSWNEQFF
TGTGCCAGCAGTGAAGCGGGGGCCGGGACATCTTGGAATGAGCAGTTCTTC
>NA|NA|TRBJ1-1|TRBV27
CASSRQENTEAFF
TGTGCCAGCAGTAGACAGGAGAACACTGAAGCTTTCTTT
>TRBD1|NA|TRBJ1-2|TRBV9
CASSGRQGPRQGYTF
TGTGCCAGCAGCGGAAGACAGGGACCTCGGCAGGGCTACACCTTC